This T cell receptor (beta chain) was recorded in a study of CD8+ T cells in alopecia areata. It was cDNA, reverse transcribed from extracted RNA, that served as the sequencing template. Clones were sequenced by immunoSEQ multiplex PCR, and TCRdb holds only the in-frame ones, with some missing. This sample carries 200,000 or so clones, 55% to 75% of them seen once, and the ten largest clones take 4.5% to 6%. Sample treatment: oral pan-JAK inhibitor, 5-10 mg twice daily. Trimming took 0 bases from V and 7 from J, leaving 22 bases between them. The germline V gene has CDR1 SQVTM and CDR2 ANQGSEA. The CDR3 has 16 amino acids. The study, taken as a whole, reports: Sequences from scalp samples also cover resident alphabeta T cells of normal skin.

In its sample, this clone was seen once. No antigen is known for it. Sample: CD4+ T cells sorted from blood, taken at week 24, from a patient treated with tofacitinib. The sequence was collected from a human donor with alopecia areata. V usage is TRBV29-1 and J usage is TRBJ2-7; D is undetermined. CDR3 residues: CSVEDPGRPSMGEQYF. CDR3 DNA: TGCAGCGTTGAAGATCCCGGCAGGCCATCCATGGGGGAGCAGTACTTC.